The rows below give T cell receptor beta chains drawn from one sample of a study of somatic mutations in cytotoxic T cells in rheumatoid arthritis. Sequencing was performed with immunoSEQ multiplex PCR; in TCRdb, only in-frame clones are kept and a portion is missing. Of nearly 20,000 clones detected, roughly 90% appear once; the ten largest clones hold roughly 15%. What was sequenced was CD8+ T cells sorted from blood. These receptors all stem from a man between 40 and 49 years old in good health. Each CDR3 is given with its conserved first and last residue. The D gene is left open where the match is weak. A row's size may be missing; if present it is once, few, many or a size class.

j_call d_call clone_size v_call cdr3_aa cdr3_nt
TRBJ2-7 NA NA TRBV2 CASTPRGSEQYF TGTGCCAGCACCCCGCGGGGTAGCGAGCAGTACTTC
TRBJ1-2 NA NA TRBV6-5 CASSYSKGREYGYTF TGTGCCAGCAGTTACTCCAAGGGGCGGGAATATGGCTACACCTTC
TRBJ2-2 TRBD1 NA TRBV27 CASSHLSPGQGSAGELFF TGTGCCAGCAGCCATTTAAGCCCGGGACAGGGGTCCGCCGGGGAGCTGTTTTTT
TRBJ2-5 NA NA TRBV4-3 CASSQAELFTGHRETQYF TGCGCCAGCAGCCAGGCTGAATTATTCACAGGCCACCGGGAGACCCAGTACTTC
TRBJ2-5 TRBD2 NA TRBV7-7 CASSVLWREGRPEETQYF TGTGCCAGCAGCGTATTGTGGCGGGAGGGCCGGCCAGAAGAGACCCAGTACTTC
TRBJ2-1 NA NA TRBV15 CATSSGTNHNEQFF TGTGCCACCAGCAGCGGGACAAATCACAATGAGCAGTTCTTC
TRBJ2-7 TRBD1 NA TRBV7-7 CASSLGGGSDEQYF TGTGCCAGCAGCTTAGGAGGGGGCAGCGACGAGCAGTACTTC
TRBJ2-1 TRBD2 once TRBV5-4 CASSFWGSGRASEQFF TGTGCCAGCAGCTTTTGGGGCAGCGGGAGGGCCTCTGAGCAGTTCTTC
TRBJ1-1 NA few TRBV27 CASSPKTGNTEAFF TGTGCCAGCAGTCCCAAGACAGGGAACACTGAAGCTTTCTTT
TRBJ2-3 TRBD2 few TRBV27 CASSLLAGGGTDTQYF TGTGCCAGCAGTTTATTAGCGGGAGGAGGCACAGATACGCAGTATTTT
TRBJ2-1 TRBD2 NA TRBV10-1 CASSDVAGPSYNEQFF TGCGCCAGCAGTGACGTAGCGGGGCCTTCCTACAATGAGCAGTTCTTC
TRBJ1-4 NA once TRBV11-2 CASSLIGGVEKLFF TGTGCCAGCAGCTTAATTGGGGGGGTGGAAAAACTGTTTTTT